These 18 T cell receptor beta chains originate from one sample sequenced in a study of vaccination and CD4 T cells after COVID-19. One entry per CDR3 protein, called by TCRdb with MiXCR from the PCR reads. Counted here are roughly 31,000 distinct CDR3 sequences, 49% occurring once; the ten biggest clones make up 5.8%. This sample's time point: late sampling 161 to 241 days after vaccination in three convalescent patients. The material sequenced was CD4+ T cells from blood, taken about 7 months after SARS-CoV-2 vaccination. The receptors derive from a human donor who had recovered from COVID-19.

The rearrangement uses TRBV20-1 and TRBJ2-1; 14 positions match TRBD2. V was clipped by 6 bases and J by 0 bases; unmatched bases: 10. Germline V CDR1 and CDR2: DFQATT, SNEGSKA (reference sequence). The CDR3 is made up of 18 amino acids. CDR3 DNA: TGCAGTGCCTCGGGACTAGCGGGAGCTTCGGACTCCTACAATGAGCAGTTCTTC. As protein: CSASGLAGASDSYNEQFF.

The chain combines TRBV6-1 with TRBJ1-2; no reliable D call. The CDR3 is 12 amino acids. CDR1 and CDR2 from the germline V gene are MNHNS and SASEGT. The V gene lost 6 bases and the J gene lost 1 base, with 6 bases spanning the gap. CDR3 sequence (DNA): TGTGCCAGCAGCCCCGATAACTATGGCTACACCTTC. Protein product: CASSPDNYGYTF.

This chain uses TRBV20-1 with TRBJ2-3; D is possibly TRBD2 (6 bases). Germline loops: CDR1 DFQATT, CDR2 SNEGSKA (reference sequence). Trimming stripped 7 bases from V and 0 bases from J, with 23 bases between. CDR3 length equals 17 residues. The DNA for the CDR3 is TGCAGTGTCCGAGGGGTGCGGGGAATCGTAAGCACAGATACGCAGTATTTT. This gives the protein CSVRGVRGIVSTDTQYF.

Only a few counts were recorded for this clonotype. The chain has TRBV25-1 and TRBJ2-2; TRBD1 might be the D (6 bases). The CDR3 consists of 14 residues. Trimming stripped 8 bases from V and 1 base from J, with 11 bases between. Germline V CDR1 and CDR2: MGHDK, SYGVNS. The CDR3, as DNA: TGTGCCAGCGTCGACAGGAGGAACACCGGGGAGCTGTTTTTT. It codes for CASVDRRNTGELFF.

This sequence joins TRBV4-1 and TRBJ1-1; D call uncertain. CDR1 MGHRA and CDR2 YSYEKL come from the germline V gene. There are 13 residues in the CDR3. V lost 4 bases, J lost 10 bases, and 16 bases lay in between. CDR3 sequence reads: CASSPRTGNVAFF. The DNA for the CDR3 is TGCGCCAGCAGCCCTAGAACGGGGAATGTAGCTTTCTTT.

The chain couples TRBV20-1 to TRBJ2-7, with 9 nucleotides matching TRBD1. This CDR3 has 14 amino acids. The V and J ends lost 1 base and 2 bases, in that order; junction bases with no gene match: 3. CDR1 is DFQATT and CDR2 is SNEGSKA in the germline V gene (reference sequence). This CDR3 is CSARGGDRAYEQYF. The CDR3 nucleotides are TGCAGTGCTAGAGGTGGGGACAGGGCCTACGAGCAGTACTTC.

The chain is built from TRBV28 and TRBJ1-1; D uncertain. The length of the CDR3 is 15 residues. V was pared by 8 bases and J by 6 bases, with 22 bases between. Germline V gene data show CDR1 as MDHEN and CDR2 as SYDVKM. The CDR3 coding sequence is TGTGCCAGCGGTGGAGAGGGTAAGAATAGGGCTGAAGCTTTCTTT. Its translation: CASGGEGKNRAEAFF.

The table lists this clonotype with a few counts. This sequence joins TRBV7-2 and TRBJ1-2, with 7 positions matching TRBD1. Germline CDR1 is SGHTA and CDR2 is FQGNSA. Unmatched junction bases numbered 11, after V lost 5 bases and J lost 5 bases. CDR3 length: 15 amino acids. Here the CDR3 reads CASSEDRASLYGYTF. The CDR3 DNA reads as TGTGCCAGCAGCGAAGACAGGGCTTCCCTTTATGGCTACACCTTC.

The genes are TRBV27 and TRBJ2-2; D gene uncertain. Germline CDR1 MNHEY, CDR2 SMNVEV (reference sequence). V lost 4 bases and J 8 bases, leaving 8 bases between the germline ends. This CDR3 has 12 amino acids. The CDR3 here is CASSSPTGELFF. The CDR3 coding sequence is TGTGCCAGCAGTTCCCCGACGGGGGAGCTGTTTTTT.

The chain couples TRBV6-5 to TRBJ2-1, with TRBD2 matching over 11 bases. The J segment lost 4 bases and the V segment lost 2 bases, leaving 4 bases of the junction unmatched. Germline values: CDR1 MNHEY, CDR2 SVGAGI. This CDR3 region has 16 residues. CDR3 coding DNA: TGTGCCAGCAGTTACCAGCTAGCGGGAGGATACAATGAGCAGTTCTTC. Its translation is CASSYQLAGGYNEQFF.

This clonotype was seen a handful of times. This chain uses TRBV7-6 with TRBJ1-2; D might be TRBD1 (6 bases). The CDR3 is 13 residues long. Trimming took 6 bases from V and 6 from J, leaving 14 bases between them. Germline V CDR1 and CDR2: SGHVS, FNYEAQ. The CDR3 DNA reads TGTGCCAGCAGGGGAAAAGGACAGCATGGCTACACCTTC. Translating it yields CASRGKGQHGYTF.

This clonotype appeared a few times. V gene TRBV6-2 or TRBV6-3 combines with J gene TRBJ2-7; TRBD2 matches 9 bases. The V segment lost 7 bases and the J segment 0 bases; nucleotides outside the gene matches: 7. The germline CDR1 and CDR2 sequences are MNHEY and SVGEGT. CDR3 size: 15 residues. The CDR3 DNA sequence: TGTGCCAGCAACATAGCGGGGGCAGGCTCCTACGAGCAGTACTTC. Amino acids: CASNIAGAGSYEQYF.

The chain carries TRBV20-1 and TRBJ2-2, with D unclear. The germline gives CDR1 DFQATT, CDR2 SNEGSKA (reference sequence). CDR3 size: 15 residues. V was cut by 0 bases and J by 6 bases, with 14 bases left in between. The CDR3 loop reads CSARDMWFLPGELFF. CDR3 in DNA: TGCAGTGCTAGAGATATGTGGTTTTTACCCGGGGAGCTGTTTTTT.

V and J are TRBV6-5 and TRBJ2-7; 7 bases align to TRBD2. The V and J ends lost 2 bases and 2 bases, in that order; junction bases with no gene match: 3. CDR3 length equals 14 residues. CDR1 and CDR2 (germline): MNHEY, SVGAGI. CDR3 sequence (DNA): TGTGCCAGCAGTTACGGGGGGAGGGCCTACGAGCAGTACTTC. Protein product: CASSYGGRAYEQYF.

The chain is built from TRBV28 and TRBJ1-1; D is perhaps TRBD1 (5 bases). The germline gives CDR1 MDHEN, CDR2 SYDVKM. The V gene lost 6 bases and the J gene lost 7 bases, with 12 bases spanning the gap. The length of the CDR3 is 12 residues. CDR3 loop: CASSFGGIEAFF. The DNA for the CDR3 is TGTGCCAGCAGCTTCGGGGGGATTGAAGCTTTCTTT.

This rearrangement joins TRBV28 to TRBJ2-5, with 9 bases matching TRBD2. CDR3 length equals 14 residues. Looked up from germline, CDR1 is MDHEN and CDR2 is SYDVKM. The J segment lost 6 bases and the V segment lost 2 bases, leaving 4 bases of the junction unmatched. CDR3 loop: CASSLAGGVQTQYF. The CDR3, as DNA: TGTGCCAGCAGTTTAGCGGGAGGGGTCCAGACCCAGTACTTC.

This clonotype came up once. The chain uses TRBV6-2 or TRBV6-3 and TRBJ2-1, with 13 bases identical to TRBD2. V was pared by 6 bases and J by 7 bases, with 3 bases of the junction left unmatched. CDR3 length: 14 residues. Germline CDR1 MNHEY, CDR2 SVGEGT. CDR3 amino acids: CASRGLAGTNEQFF. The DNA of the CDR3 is TGTGCCAGCAGGGGACTAGCGGGAACTAATGAGCAGTTCTTC.

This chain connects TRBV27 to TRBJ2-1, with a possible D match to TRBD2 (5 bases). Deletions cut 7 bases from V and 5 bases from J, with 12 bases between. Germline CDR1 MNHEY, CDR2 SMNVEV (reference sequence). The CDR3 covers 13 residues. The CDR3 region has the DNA TGTGCCAGCACACCCGGACTCCACAATGAGCAGTTCTTC. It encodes CASTPGLHNEQFF.